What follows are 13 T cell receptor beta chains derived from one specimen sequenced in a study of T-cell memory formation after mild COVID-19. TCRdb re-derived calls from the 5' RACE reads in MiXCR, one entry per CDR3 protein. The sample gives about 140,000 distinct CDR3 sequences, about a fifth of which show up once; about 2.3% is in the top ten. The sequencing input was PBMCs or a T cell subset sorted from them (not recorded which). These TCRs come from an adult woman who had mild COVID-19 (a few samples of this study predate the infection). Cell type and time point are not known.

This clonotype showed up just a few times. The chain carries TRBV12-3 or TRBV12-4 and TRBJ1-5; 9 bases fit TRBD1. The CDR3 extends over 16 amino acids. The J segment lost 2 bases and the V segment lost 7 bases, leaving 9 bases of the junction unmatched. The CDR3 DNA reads TGTGCCAGCACTGAGGGACAGGGCATGGGCAATCAGCCCCAGCATTTT. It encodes CASTEGQGMGNQPQHF.

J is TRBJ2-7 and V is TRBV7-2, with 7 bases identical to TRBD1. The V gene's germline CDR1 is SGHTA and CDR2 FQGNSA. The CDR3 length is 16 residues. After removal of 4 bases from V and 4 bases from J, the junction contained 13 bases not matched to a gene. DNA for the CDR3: TGTGCCAGCAGCTCGCGCCCCAGGGGGAGATGGTACGAGCAGTACTTC. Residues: CASSSRPRGRWYEQYF.

The CDR3 sequence: CAISDFILGGRSGGAHEQYF. The CDR3 bases are TGTGCCATCAGTGACTTTATCCTCGGTGGACGGAGCGGGGGGGCCCACGAGCAGTACTTC. The chain uses TRBV10-3 and TRBJ2-7; 10 bases line up with TRBD2. CDR1 ENHRY and CDR2 SYGVKD come from the germline V gene. Unmatched junction bases numbered 22, after V lost 3 bases and J lost 5 bases. The CDR3 has 20 residues.

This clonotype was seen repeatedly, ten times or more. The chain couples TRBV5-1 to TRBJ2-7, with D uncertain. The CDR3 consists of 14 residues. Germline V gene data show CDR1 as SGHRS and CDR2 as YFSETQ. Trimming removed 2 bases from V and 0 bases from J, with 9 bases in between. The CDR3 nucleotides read TGCGCCAGCAGCTTCCAACCCCGCTCCTACGAGCAGTACTTC. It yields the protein CASSFQPRSYEQYF. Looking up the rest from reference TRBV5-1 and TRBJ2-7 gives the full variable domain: KAGVTQTPRYLIKTRGQQVTLSCSPISGHRSVSWYQQTPGQGLQFLFEYFSETQRNKGNFPGRFSGRQFSNSRSEMNVSTLELGDSALYLCASSFQPRSYEQYFGPGTRLTVT.

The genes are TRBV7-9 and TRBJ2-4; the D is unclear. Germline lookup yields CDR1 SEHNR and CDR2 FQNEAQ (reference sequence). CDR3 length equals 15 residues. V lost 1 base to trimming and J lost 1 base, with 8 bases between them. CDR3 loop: CASSLESDAKNIQYF. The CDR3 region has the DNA TGTGCCAGCAGCTTAGAGTCCGATGCCAAAAACATTCAGTACTTC.

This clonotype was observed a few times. CDR3 sequence (DNA): TGTGCCAGTTCTCACAGGTCTAACTATGGCTACACCTTC. It translates to CASSHRSNYGYTF. The chain has TRBV19 and TRBJ1-2; TRBD1 might be the D (5 bases). In germline, CDR1 is LNHDA, CDR2 SQIVND (reference sequence). The V end lost 8 bases, the J end lost 0 bases, and 10 bases lay between the germline ends. The CDR3 has 13 amino acids.

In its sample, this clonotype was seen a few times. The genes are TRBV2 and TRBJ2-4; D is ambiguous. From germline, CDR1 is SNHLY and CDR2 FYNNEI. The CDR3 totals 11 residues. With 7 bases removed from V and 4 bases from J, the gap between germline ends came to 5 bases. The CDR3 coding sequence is TGTGCCAGCACAGTAAAAAACATTCAGTACTTC. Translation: CASTVKNIQYF.

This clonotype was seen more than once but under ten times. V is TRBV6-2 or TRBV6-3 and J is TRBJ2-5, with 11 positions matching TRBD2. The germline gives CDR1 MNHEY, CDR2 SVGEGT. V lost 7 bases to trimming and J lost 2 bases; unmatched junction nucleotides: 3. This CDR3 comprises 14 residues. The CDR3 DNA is TGTGCCAGCACGGGACTAGCGGATCAAGAGACCCAGTACTTC. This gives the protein CASTGLADQETQYF.

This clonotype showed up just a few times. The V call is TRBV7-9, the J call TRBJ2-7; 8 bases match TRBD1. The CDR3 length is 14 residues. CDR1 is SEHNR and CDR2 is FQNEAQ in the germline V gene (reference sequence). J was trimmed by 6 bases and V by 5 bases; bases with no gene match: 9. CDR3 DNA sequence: TGTGCCAGCAGCATTGGGACAGGTTCTACCGAGCAGTACTTC. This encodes CASSIGTGSTEQYF.

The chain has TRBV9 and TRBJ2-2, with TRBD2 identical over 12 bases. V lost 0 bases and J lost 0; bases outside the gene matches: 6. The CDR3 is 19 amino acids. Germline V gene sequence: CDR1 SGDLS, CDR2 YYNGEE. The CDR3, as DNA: TGTGCCAGCAGCGTAGGACTAGCGGGAGCCTCTCCGAACACCGGGGAGCTGTTTTTT. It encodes CASSVGLAGASPNTGELFF.

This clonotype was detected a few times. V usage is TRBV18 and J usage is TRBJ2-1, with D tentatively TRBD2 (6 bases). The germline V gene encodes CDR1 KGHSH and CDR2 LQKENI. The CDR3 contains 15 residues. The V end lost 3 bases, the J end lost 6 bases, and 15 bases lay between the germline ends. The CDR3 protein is CASSPPSVGINEQFF. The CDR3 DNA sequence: TGTGCCAGCTCACCCCCTAGCGTGGGAATCAATGAGCAGTTCTTC.

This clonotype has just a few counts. DNA of the CDR3: TGTGCCAGCAGTTTACCAGCGGGGGGTGAGCAGTTCTTC. Its protein is CASSLPAGGEQFF. The chain has TRBV12-3 or TRBV12-4 and TRBJ2-1; 9 bases align to TRBD2. The length of the CDR3 is 13 residues. The V segment lost 2 bases and the J segment 9 bases; nucleotides outside the gene matches: 2.

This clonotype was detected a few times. The CDR3 DNA reads TGTGCCAGCCTACGTGACGGGAACACTGAAGCTTTCTTT. It encodes CASLRDGNTEAFF. This sequence joins TRBV7-9 and TRBJ1-1; no firm D call. CDR1 is SEHNR, CDR2 FQNEAQ, per germline (reference sequence). The CDR3 spans 13 residues. Trimming shortened V by 8 bases and J by 1 base, and 11 bases separated the two germline ends.